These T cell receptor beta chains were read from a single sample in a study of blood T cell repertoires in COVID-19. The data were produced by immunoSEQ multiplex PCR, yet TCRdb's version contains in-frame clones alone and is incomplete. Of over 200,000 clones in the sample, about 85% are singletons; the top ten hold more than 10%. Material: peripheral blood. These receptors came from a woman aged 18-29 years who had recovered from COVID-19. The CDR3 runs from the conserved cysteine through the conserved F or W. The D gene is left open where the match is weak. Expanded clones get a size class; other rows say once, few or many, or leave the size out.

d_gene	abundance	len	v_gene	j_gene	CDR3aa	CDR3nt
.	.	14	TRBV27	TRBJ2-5	CASSLGRVGKTQYF	TGTGCCAGCAGTTTGGGCCGAGTTGGAAAGACCCAGTACTTC
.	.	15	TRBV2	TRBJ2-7	CASSEYPHQTYEQYF	TGTGCCAGCAGTGAGTATCCCCACCAGACCTACGAGCAGTACTTC
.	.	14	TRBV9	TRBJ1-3	CASSVAVFGNTIYF	TGTGCCAGCAGCGTAGCGGTCTTTGGAAACACCATATATTTT
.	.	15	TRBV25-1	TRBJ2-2	CASSGPGGLSGKLFF	TGTGCCAGCAGTGGACCAGGGGGACTTTCCGGGAAGCTGTTTTTT
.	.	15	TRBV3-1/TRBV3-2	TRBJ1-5	CASSQDQGGGQPQHF	TGTGCCAGCAGCCAAGACCAGGGTGGTGGCCAGCCCCAGCATTTT
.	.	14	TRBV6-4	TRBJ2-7	CASSVSGEGHEQYF	TGTGCCAGCAGTGTGTCAGGGGAGGGTCACGAGCAGTACTTC
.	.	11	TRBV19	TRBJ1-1	CASKIGDQAFF	TGTGCCAGTAAAATCGGGGATCAAGCTTTCTTT
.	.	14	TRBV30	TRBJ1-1	CAWSIPTSLPEAFF	TGTGCCTGGAGTATCCCAACCTCGCTACCTGAAGCTTTCTTT
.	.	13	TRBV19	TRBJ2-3	CASSRAGTDTQYF	TGTGCCAGTTCGCGCGCGGGCACAGATACGCAGTATTTT
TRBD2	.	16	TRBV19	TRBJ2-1	CASKKSGLAGGDEQFF	TGTGCCAGTAAAAAGTCGGGACTAGCGGGAGGAGATGAGCAGTTCTTC
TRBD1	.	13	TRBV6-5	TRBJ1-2	CASSYRTGDGYTF	TGTGCCAGCAGTTACCGGACAGGGGATGGCTACACCTTC
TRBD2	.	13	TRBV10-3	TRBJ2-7	CATGDSGSYEQYF	TGTGCCACCGGCGATAGCGGGAGCTACGAGCAGTACTTC
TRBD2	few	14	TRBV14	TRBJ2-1	CASSQPGLYNEQFF	TGTGCCAGCAGCCAACCGGGACTATACAATGAGCAGTTCTTC
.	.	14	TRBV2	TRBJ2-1	CASSAGDSHNEQFF	TGTGCCAGCAGTGCTGGCGACAGCCACAATGAGCAGTTCTTC
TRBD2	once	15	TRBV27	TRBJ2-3	CASSREGDGSDTQYF	TGTGCCAGCAGCAGGGAGGGAGATGGCTCAGATACGCAGTATTTT
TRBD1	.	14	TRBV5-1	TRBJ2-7	CASSPGQGLYEQYF	TGCGCCAGCAGCCCGGGACAGGGGCTGTACGAGCAGTACTTC
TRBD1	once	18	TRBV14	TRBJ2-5	CASSPKPGQGALRETQYF	TGTGCCAGCAGCCCTAAGCCGGGACAGGGGGCCCTGCGAGAGACCCAGTACTTC
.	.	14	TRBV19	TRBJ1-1	CASSIGGGYTEAFF	TGTGCCAGTAGTATAGGGGGAGGGTACACTGAAGCTTTCTTT
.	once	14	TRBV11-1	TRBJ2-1	CASSSRTGPNEQFF	TGTGCCAGCAGCTCCAGAACAGGGCCAAATGAGCAGTTCTTC
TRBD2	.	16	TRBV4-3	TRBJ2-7	CASSQETSGANYEQYF	TGCGCCAGCAGCCAAGAGACTAGCGGGGCCAACTACGAGCAGTACTTC
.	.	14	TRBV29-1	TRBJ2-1	CSVEAGVSYNEQFF	TGCAGCGTTGAAGCGGGAGTATCCTACAATGAGCAGTTCTTC
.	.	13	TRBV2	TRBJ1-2	CASSYGLNYGYTF	TGTGCCAGCAGCTACGGTCTCAACTATGGCTACACCTTC
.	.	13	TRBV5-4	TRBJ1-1	CASSFDSYTEAFF	TGTGCCAGCAGCTTTGACAGCTACACTGAAGCTTTCTTT
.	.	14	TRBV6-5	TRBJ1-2	CASSYGAGSYGYTF	TGTGCCAGCAGTTACGGGGCTGGCTCCTATGGCTACACCTTC
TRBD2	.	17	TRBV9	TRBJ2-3	CASSVSRTSGDTDTQYF	TGTGCCAGCAGCGTTTCCCGGACTAGCGGGGACACAGATACGCAGTATTTT
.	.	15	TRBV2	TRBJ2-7	CARKTKEGSSYEQYF	TGTGCCAGGAAAACCAAAGAGGGCAGCTCCTACGAGCAGTACTTC
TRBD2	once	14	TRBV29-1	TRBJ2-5	CSVRTSGAQETQYF	TGCAGCGTCCGGACTAGCGGGGCTCAAGAGACCCAGTACTTC
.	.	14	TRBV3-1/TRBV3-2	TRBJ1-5	CASSQGGRNQPQHF	TGTGCCAGCAGCCAGGGGGGTAGGAATCAGCCCCAGCATTTT
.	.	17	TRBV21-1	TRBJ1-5	CASSKVNRAGGNQPQHF	TGTGCCAGCAGCAAAGTGAACAGGGCAGGTGGCAATCAGCCCCAGCATTTT
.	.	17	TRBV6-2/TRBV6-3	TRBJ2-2	CASSPRSSHKNTGELFF	TGTGCCAGCAGTCCCCGATCCAGTCATAAGAACACCGGGGAGCTGTTTTTT
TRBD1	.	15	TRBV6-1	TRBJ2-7	CASSPRTGVSYEQYF	TGTGCCAGCAGTCCCCGGACAGGAGTCTCCTACGAGCAGTACTTC
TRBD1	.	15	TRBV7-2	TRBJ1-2	CASSFFTGGDYGYTF	TGTGCCAGCAGCTTTTTCACAGGGGGCGATTATGGCTACACCTTC
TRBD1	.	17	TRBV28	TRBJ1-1	CASSQEATGPPFDEAFF	TGTGCCAGCAGCCAGGAGGCGACAGGGCCCCCTTTTGATGAAGCTTTCTTT
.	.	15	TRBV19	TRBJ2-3	CASATRRELTDTQYF	TGTGCCAGTGCCACGAGACGGGAGTTAACAGATACGCAGTATTTT
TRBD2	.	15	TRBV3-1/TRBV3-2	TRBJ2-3	CASSQTSGPTDTQYF	TGTGCCAGCAGCCAAACTAGCGGGCCCACAGATACGCAGTATTTT
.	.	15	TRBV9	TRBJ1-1	CASTASGGLNTEAFF	TGTGCCAGCACCGCTAGCGGGGGGCTGAACACTGAAGCTTTCTTT
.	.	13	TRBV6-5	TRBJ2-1	CASGRTDYNEQFF	TGTGCCAGCGGTAGGACAGACTACAATGAGCAGTTCTTC
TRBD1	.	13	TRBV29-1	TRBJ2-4	CSVAWTGINIQYF	TGCAGCGTTGCTTGGACAGGGATTAACATTCAGTACTTC
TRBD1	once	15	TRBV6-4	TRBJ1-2	CASRETGQGAYGYTF	TGTGCCAGCAGGGAGACGGGACAGGGGGCCTATGGCTACACCTTC
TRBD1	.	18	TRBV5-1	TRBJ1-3	CASSRARTGSISGNTIYF	TGCGCCAGCAGCCGAGCCAGGACAGGGAGTATATCTGGAAACACCATATATTTT
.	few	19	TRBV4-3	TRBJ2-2	CASSQDTPKRRTNTGELFF	TGCGCCAGCAGCCAGGATACCCCTAAAAGGAGGACTAACACCGGGGAGCTGTTTTTT
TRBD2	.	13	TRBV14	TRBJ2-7	CASSLAGVDEQYF	TGTGCCAGCAGTCTAGCGGGAGTCGACGAGCAGTACTTC